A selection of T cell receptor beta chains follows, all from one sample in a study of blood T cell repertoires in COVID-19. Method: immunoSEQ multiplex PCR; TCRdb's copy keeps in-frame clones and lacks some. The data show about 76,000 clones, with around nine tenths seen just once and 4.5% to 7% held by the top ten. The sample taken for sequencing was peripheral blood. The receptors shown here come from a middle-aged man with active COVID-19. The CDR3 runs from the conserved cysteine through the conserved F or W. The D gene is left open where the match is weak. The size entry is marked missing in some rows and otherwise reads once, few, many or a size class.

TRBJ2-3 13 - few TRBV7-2 CASSLAYTDTQYF TGTGCCAGCAGCTTAGCGTACACAGATACGCAGTATTTT
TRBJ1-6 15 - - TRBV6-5 CASSYEDRRNSPLHF TGTGCCAGCAGTTACGAAGACAGGCGGAATTCACCCCTCCACTTT
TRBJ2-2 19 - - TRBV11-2 CASSARGRAGALGTGELFF TGTGCCAGCAGCGCCAGGGGCCGCGCGGGGGCCCTTGGAACCGGGGAGCTGTTTTTT
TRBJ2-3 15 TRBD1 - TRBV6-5 CASSRLTGGSDTQYF TGTGCCAGCAGCCGTTTGACAGGGGGCTCAGATACGCAGTATTTT
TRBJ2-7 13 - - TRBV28 CASSLTGSYEQYF TGTGCCAGCAGTTTAACGGGATCCTACGAGCAGTACTTC
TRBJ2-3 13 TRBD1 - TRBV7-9 CASSSEIGTGQYF TGTGCCAGCAGCTCCGAGATTGGGACAGGGCAGTATTTT
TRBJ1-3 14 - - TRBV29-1 CSVEWRGGRNTIYF TGCAGCGTTGAATGGAGGGGTGGGCGAAACACCATATATTTT
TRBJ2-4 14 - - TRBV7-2 CASSRDVGRNIQYF TGTGCCAGCAGCCGGGACGTCGGGAGAAACATTCAGTACTTC
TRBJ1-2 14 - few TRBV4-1 CASSPTPPNYGYTF TGCGCCAGCAGTCCGACACCGCCAAACTATGGCTACACCTTC
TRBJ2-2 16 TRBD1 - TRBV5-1 CASSATTGVVSGELFF TGCGCCAGCAGCGCGACGACAGGGGTTGTTTCCGGGGAGCTGTTTTTT
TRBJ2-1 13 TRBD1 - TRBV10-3 CAIGGQGDNEQFF TGTGCCATCGGGGGACAGGGAGACAATGAGCAGTTCTTC
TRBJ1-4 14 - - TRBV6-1 CASSEATGPGIPFF TGTGCCAGCAGTGAAGCTACAGGGCCCGGAATTCCGTTTTTT
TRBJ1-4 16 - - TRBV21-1 CASSKDGEGLGEKLFF TGTGCCAGCAGCAAAGACGGGGAGGGGCTCGGTGAAAAACTGTTTTTT
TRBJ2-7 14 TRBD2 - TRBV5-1 CASSLGGIAGEQYF TGCGCCAGCAGCTTGGGGGGGATAGCGGGCGAGCAGTACTTC
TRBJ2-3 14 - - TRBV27 CASSLNPITDTQYF TGTGCCAGCAGTTTAAACCCTATCACAGATACGCAGTATTTT
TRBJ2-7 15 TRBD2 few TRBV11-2 CASSLVASGSHEQYF TGTGCCAGCAGCTTAGTGGCTAGCGGGAGCCACGAGCAGTACTTC
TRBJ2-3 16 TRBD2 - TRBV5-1 CASSRTSGRAGDTQYF TGCGCCAGCTCCCGGACTAGCGGGAGGGCCGGAGATACGCAGTATTTT
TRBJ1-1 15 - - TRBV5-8 CASSLISAGNTEAFF TGTGCCAGCAGCCTCATATCAGCGGGGAACACTGAAGCTTTCTTT
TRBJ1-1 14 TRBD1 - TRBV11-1 CASSLRGHSMGAFF TGTGCCAGCAGCCTTAGGGGGCACTCTATGGGAGCTTTCTTT
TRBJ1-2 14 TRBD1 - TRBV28 CATQVLTGDYGYTF TGTGCCACCCAGGTTCTTACAGGGGATTATGGCTACACCTTC
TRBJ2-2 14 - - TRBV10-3 CAISLGQLDRELFF TGTGCCATCAGTCTCGGACAGCTCGACCGGGAGCTGTTTTTT
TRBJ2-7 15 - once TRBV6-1 CASSDLGTGAYEQYF TGTGCCAGCAGTGACCTCGGGACGGGGGCCTACGAGCAGTACTTC
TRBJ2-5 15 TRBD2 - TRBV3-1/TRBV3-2 CASSPGLADQETQYF TGTGCCAGCAGCCCGGGACTAGCGGACCAAGAGACCCAGTACTTC
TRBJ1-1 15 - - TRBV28 CASSSPTDRDVGAFF TGTGCCAGCAGTTCCCCGACAGATAGGGATGTCGGCGCTTTCTTT
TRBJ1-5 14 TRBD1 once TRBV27 CASSPTGPDQPQHF TGTGCCAGCAGTCCGACAGGGCCAGATCAGCCCCAGCATTTT
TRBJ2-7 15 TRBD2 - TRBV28 CASRPGASGHYEQYF TGTGCCAGCAGGCCTGGGGCTAGCGGACACTACGAGCAGTACTTC
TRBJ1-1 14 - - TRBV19 CASRSPPEGTEAFF TGTGCCAGTCGATCCCCCCCGGAGGGAACTGAAGCTTTCTTT
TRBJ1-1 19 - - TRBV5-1 CASSLAITSLGRKNTEAFF TGCGCCAGCAGCCTGGCGATTACAAGCTTGGGCCGAAAGAACACTGAAGCTTTCTTT
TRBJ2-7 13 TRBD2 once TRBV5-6 CASTATSGAPQYF TGTGCCAGCACCGCGACTAGCGGGGCCCCGCAGTACTTC
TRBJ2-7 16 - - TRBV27 CASSGQLAKSSYEQYF TGTGCCAGCAGTGGTCAGTTAGCGAAGAGCTCCTACGAGCAGTACTTC
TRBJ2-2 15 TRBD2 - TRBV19 CASVGLATETGELFF TGTGCCAGTGTAGGACTAGCAACAGAAACCGGGGAGCTGTTTTTT
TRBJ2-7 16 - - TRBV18 CASSPVTTGRTYEQYF TGTGCCAGCTCACCAGTTACTACAGGCCGCACCTACGAGCAGTACTTC
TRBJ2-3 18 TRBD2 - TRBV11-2 CASSPTRIAGALGVAQYF TGTGCCAGCAGCCCTACCCGAATAGCGGGAGCCCTGGGGGTCGCGCAGTATTTT
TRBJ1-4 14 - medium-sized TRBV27 CASSNRATNEKLFF TGTGCCAGCAGTAACAGGGCAACTAATGAAAAACTGTTTTTT
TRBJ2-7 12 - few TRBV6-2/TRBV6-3 CASSYPPYEQYF TGTGCCAGCAGTTACCCCCCATACGAGCAGTACTTC
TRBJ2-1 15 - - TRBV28 CASSLNPGAGREQFF TGTGCCAGCAGTTTAAATCCTGGGGCTGGCCGTGAGCAGTTCTTC
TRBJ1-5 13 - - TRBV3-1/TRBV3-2 CASSLRGNQPQHF TGTGCCAGCAGCCTCCGGGGCAATCAGCCCCAGCATTTT
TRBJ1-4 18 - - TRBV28 CASSFVLDLGAGNEKLFF TGTGCCAGCAGTTTCGTTCTTGATTTGGGGGCGGGTAATGAAAAACTGTTTTTT
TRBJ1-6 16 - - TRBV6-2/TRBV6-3 CASSSSAGSYNSPLHF TGTGCCAGCAGTTCTTCCGCGGGCTCCTATAATTCACCCCTCCACTTT
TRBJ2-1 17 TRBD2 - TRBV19 CASSMGLAGGAYNEQFF TGTGCCAGTAGTATGGGACTAGCGGGGGGCGCCTACAATGAGCAGTTCTTC
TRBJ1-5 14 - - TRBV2 CASSSQGSNQPQHF TGTGCCAGCAGTTCTCAGGGAAGTAATCAGCCCCAGCATTTT
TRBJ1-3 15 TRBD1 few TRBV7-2 CASSVGTGKGNTIYF TGTGCCAGCAGCGTCGGGACAGGGAAAGGAAACACCATATATTTT
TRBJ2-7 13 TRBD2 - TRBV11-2 CASSLRLAGVQYF TGTGCCAGCAGCCTCCGACTAGCGGGCGTGCAGTACTTC
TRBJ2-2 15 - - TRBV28 CASSSPGANTGELFF TGTGCCAGCAGTTCTCCGGGAGCGAACACCGGGGAGCTGTTTTTT
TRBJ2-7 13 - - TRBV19 CASSIPGTYEQYF TGTGCCAGTAGTATTCCAGGGACATACGAGCAGTACTTC
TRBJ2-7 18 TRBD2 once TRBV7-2 CASSLTPGGLAAPYEQYF TGTGCCAGCAGCTTAACCCCAGGGGGACTAGCGGCACCCTACGAGCAGTACTTC
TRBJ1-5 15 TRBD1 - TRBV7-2 CASSTRQGAIQPQHF TGTGCCAGCAGCACGCGACAGGGGGCCATTCAGCCCCAGCATTTT
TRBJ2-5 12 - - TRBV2 CASRDRAETQYF TGTGCCAGCAGGGACAGAGCAGAGACCCAGTACTTC
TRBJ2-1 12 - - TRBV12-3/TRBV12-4 CASRLRTYEQFF TGTGCCAGCAGACTTAGGACATATGAGCAGTTCTTC
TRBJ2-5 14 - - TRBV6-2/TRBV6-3 CASSYSSTTETQYF TGTGCCAGCAGTTACTCGAGTACCACTGAGACCCAGTACTTC
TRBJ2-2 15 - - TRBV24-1 CATSDPGSGTGELFF TGTGCCACCAGTGATCCCGGGTCGGGCACCGGGGAGCTGTTTTTT
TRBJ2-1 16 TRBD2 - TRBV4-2 CASSQEGGSSYNEQFF TGTGCCAGCAGCCAAGAGGGCGGGAGCTCCTACAATGAGCAGTTCTTC
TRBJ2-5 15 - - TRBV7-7 CASSSLQGEGETQYF TGTGCCAGCAGCTCACTACAGGGGGAGGGAGAGACCCAGTACTTC
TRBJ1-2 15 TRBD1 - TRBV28 CASSSRDRDHYGYTF TGTGCCAGCAGTTCCCGGGACAGGGACCACTATGGCTACACCTTC
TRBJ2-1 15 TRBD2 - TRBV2 CASSDERGVSNEQFF TGTGCCAGCAGTGATGAGCGGGGGGTAAGCAATGAGCAGTTCTTC